The clone carrying this T cell receptor beta chain showed up just a few times. Its antigen remains unidentified. CDR3 length equals 15 residues. The germline V gene has CDR1 MGHDK and CDR2 SYGVNS. The ends were cut back, 3 bases at V and 0 bases at J, with 11 bases in the middle. This sample is part of a study of early T cells in non-severe SARS-CoV-2 infection. Whole-study findings and limits: A preference for anti-spike CD8 responses marked VDJdb matching, which missed private and CD4 specificities.

Individually, cDNA molecules had unique molecular identifiers attached to them. TCRdb reprocessed the 5' RACE reads via MiXCR and lists one record per CDR3 protein. The table lists just under 65,000 distinct CDR3 sequences, approximately 9.2% of them singletons. The sample consisted of whole blood, taken at baseline. The source of this sequence is an adult who was a healthcare worker with PCR-confirmed SARS-CoV-2 infection or an uninfected control (not recorded which). V and J are TRBV25-1 and TRBJ1-2, with a tentative D call TRBD1 (5 bases). The CDR3 bases are TGTGCCAGCAGTGATCGGGACCGATCTAACTATGGCTACACCTTC. Amino acid sequence: CASSDRDRSNYGYTF.